The rows below give T cell receptor beta chains drawn from one sample of a study of cytomegalovirus exposure and HLA in healthy donors. Clones were sequenced by immunoSEQ multiplex PCR, and TCRdb holds only the in-frame ones, with some missing. This sample has about 82,000 clones, with 90% to 95% found just once. The sample consisted of PBMCs. The receptors were sampled from a young man in good health and CMV-seronegative. The CDR3 runs from the conserved cysteine through the conserved F or W. A D gene is named only where the DNA matches it firmly. Expanded clones are given a class, and other clones once, few, many or no size at all.

>TRBD2|13|TRBJ2-7|TRBV11-3|.
CASRPGGGVEQYF
TGTGCCAGCAGGCCCGGGGGGGGAGTGGAGCAGTACTTC
>TRBD1|12|TRBJ1-2|TRBV7-9|.
CASSHDRGSNTF
TGTGCCAGCAGCCACGACAGGGGGAGTAACACCTTC
>TRBD1|18|TRBJ1-1|TRBV10-1|few
CASSIRDRVFPLSTEAFF
TGCGCCAGCAGTATCCGGGACAGGGTATTCCCCTTGAGCACTGAAGCTTTCTTT
>TRBD1|14|TRBJ1-2|TRBV6-5|few
CASSYDRANYGYTF
TGTGCCAGCAGTTACGACAGGGCTAACTATGGCTACACCTTC
>TRBD2|15|TRBJ2-2|TRBV7-9|once
CASSLVSGRTGELFF
TGTGCCAGCAGCTTAGTTAGCGGGAGGACCGGGGAGCTGTTTTTT
>.|16|TRBJ2-1|TRBV15|.
CATSRAGGNSHNEQFF
TGTGCCACCAGCAGAGCTGGCGGGAACTCCCACAATGAGCAGTTCTTC
>TRBD1|13|TRBJ1-2|TRBV10-2|.
CASSGDRDSGYTF
TGCGCCAGCAGTGGGGACAGGGATAGCGGCTACACCTTC
>.|14|TRBJ1-5|TRBV6-5|.
CASRPTGWRQPQHF
TGTGCCAGCAGACCCACAGGGTGGAGACAGCCCCAGCATTTT
>.|15|TRBJ1-2|TRBV5-6|.
CASSLAPQGGYGYTF
TGTGCCAGCAGCTTGGCCCCCCAGGGAGGGTATGGCTACACCTTC
>.|15|TRBJ2-7|TRBV19|once
CASSIGGVEVHEQYF
TGTGCCAGTAGTATCGGAGGCGTCGAGGTCCACGAGCAGTACTTC
>TRBD1|14|TRBJ2-1|TRBV10-3|.
CAISERRQGNEQFF
TGTGCCATCAGTGAGCGACGACAGGGCAATGAGCAGTTCTTC
>.|14|TRBJ1-5|TRBV30|.
CAWSVLGRGQPQHF
TGTGCCTGGAGTGTACTAGGCAGGGGCCAGCCCCAGCATTTT
>TRBD1|15|TRBJ1-2|TRBV11-1|.
CASSVGTGETYGYTF
TGTGCCAGCAGCGTAGGGACAGGGGAAACCTATGGCTACACCTTC
>.|13|TRBJ1-1|TRBV6-1|once
CASSEWGVTEAFF
TGTGCCAGCAGTGAATGGGGAGTCACTGAAGCTTTCTTT
>.|14|TRBJ1-5|TRBV5-1|.
CASSPTVGNQPQHF
TGCGCCAGCAGCCCGACAGTGGGCAATCAGCCCCAGCATTTT